The clone carrying this T cell receptor (beta chain) was counted a few times. Its cognate antigen is unknown. This could be a read error, since a much larger clone is one nucleotide away. Trimming stripped 0 bases from V and 7 bases from J, with 12 bases between. The CDR3 extends over 14 amino acids. Per germline, CDR1 MNHEY and CDR2 SVGEGT. The entry originates in a study of T cells in Graves' hyperthyroidism and ophthalmopathy. Individuals with ophthalmopathy presented a Clinical Activity Score of at least 3, a NOSPECS grade of at least 4 and a duration under 3 months. Fresh peripheral blood, roughly 9.3 ml, was the source of the PBMCs. The TCR beta CDR3 regions underwent amplification using RNA transcripts as the source. First-round RT-PCR with HTBI primers amplified the TCR CDR3 region. MiXCR, run by TCRdb on the multiplex PCR reads, gives a single entry per CDR3 protein. The sample yields about 380,000 distinct CDR3 sequences, less than 20% seen once.

Findings and caveats of the study: Within blood appeared most thyroid clonotypes that had expanded above 0.001. Ophthalmopathy was separated from stable hyperthyroidism by a 13 V-J model.

The sequence was obtained from a man aged 18-30 years with Graves' ophthalmopathy. This chain uses TRBV6-2 or TRBV6-3 with TRBJ1-2; no definite D call. The sample consisted of blood. The CDR3 DNA reads TGTGCCAGCAGTTACTCGAACGGCGCATGTGGCTACACCTTC. Translated, it gives CASSYSNGACGYTF.